This is a list of T cell receptor beta chains from one sample in a study of vaccination effects on CD4 cells after COVID-19. No antigen has been identified for these receptors. The table came from immunoSEQ multiplex PCR; TCRdb's copy has only in-frame clones and leaves some out. The data show fewer than 55,000 clones, with around 76% seen just once and about 3.7% held by the top ten. Here the sequenced sample was CD4+ T cells from PBMCs cultured without peptide, taken after COVID-19 vaccination. The source of these receptors is a human donor who had a prior SARS-CoV-2 infection. CDR3s include the opening cysteine and the closing phenylalanine or tryptophan. A D gene is named only where the DNA matches it firmly. Clone sizes are given selectively: once, few, many, or a class where the clone is expanded.

v_call: TRBV12-3/TRBV12-4; cdr3_length: 12; j_call: TRBJ1-4; d_call: NA; clone_size: few; cdr3_aa: CASSFDSEKLFF; cdr3_nt: TGTGCCAGCAGTTTTGACAGTGAAAAACTGTTTTTT
v_call: TRBV5-4; cdr3_length: 15; j_call: TRBJ2-5; d_call: NA; clone_size: NA; cdr3_aa: CASSQDRGTQETQYF; cdr3_nt: TGTGCCAGCAGCCAGGACCGGGGCACCCAAGAGACCCAGTACTTC
v_call: TRBV7-2; cdr3_length: 15; j_call: TRBJ2-7; d_call: TRBD2; clone_size: NA; cdr3_aa: CASSRTSGDSYEQYF; cdr3_nt: TGTGCCAGCAGCCGGACTAGCGGGGACTCCTACGAGCAGTACTTC
v_call: TRBV2; cdr3_length: 14; j_call: TRBJ2-7; d_call: NA; clone_size: NA; cdr3_aa: CASSDGVSSYEQYF; cdr3_nt: TGTGCCAGCAGTGATGGTGTGAGTTCCTACGAGCAGTACTTC
v_call: TRBV21-1; cdr3_length: 17; j_call: TRBJ1-2; d_call: NA; clone_size: once; cdr3_aa: CASSKAHRQAVNYGYTF; cdr3_nt: TGTGCCAGCAGCAAAGCGCATCGACAGGCAGTTAACTATGGCTACACCTTC
v_call: TRBV4-1; cdr3_length: 17; j_call: TRBJ2-1; d_call: NA; clone_size: NA; cdr3_aa: CASSQQWTNDLYNEQFF; cdr3_nt: TGCGCTAGCAGCCAACAATGGACGAACGACCTTTACAATGAGCAGTTCTTC
v_call: TRBV5-1; cdr3_length: 16; j_call: TRBJ2-1; d_call: NA; clone_size: NA; cdr3_aa: CASSQGGGVIVNEQFF; cdr3_nt: TGCGCCAGCAGCCAAGGGGGCGGGGTGATTGTTAATGAGCAGTTCTTC
v_call: TRBV12-3/TRBV12-4; cdr3_length: 13; j_call: TRBJ2-3; d_call: NA; clone_size: NA; cdr3_aa: CASRPTVSDTQYF; cdr3_nt: TGTGCCAGCAGGCCGACAGTCTCAGATACGCAGTATTTT
v_call: TRBV21-1; cdr3_length: 12; j_call: TRBJ1-2; d_call: NA; clone_size: once; cdr3_aa: CASIYGNYGYTF; cdr3_nt: TGTGCCAGCATTTACGGGAACTATGGCTACACCTTC
v_call: TRBV28; cdr3_length: 13; j_call: TRBJ2-7; d_call: NA; clone_size: NA; cdr3_aa: CASCRWGDYEQYF; cdr3_nt: TGTGCCAGCTGTCGGTGGGGGGACTACGAGCAGTACTTC
v_call: TRBV7-9; cdr3_length: 16; j_call: TRBJ2-5; d_call: TRBD2; clone_size: once; cdr3_aa: CASSLGLGLAQETQYF; cdr3_nt: TGTGCCAGCAGCTTAGGTCTGGGACTAGCCCAAGAGACCCAGTACTTC
v_call: TRBV7-9; cdr3_length: 12; j_call: TRBJ1-5; d_call: NA; clone_size: NA; cdr3_aa: CASSLGWGAQHF; cdr3_nt: TGTGCCAGCAGCTTAGGGTGGGGAGCCCAGCATTTT
v_call: TRBV19; cdr3_length: 13; j_call: TRBJ2-7; d_call: TRBD2; clone_size: NA; cdr3_aa: CASSKERGYEQYF; cdr3_nt: TGTGCCAGTAGTAAAGAGCGGGGCTACGAGCAGTACTTC
v_call: TRBV30; cdr3_length: 13; j_call: TRBJ2-1; d_call: NA; clone_size: NA; cdr3_aa: CAWSGQLYNEQFF; cdr3_nt: TGTGCCTGGAGTGGACAGCTCTACAATGAGCAGTTCTTC
v_call: TRBV18; cdr3_length: 15; j_call: TRBJ2-3; d_call: TRBD2; clone_size: NA; cdr3_aa: CASSPTSGDRDTQYF; cdr3_nt: TGTGCCAGCTCCCCCACTAGCGGGGATCGAGATACGCAGTATTTT
v_call: TRBV12-3/TRBV12-4; cdr3_length: 13; j_call: TRBJ2-5; d_call: NA; clone_size: NA; cdr3_aa: CASTRQAQETQYF; cdr3_nt: TGTGCCAGTACTAGACAGGCCCAAGAGACCCAGTACTTC
v_call: TRBV15; cdr3_length: 13; j_call: TRBJ1-1; d_call: NA; clone_size: few; cdr3_aa: CATSRDVRSGAFF; cdr3_nt: TGTGCCACCAGCAGAGATGTGAGGTCGGGAGCTTTCTTT
v_call: TRBV7-2; cdr3_length: 15; j_call: TRBJ2-3; d_call: TRBD2; clone_size: NA; cdr3_aa: CASRFGLAGGDTQYF; cdr3_nt: TGTGCCAGCAGATTCGGACTAGCGGGGGGAGATACGCAGTATTTT
v_call: TRBV20-1; cdr3_length: 16; j_call: TRBJ2-1; d_call: TRBD2; clone_size: NA; cdr3_aa: CSASQPSSGLSNEQFF; cdr3_nt: TGCAGTGCTAGTCAACCCTCTAGCGGCCTTAGTAATGAGCAGTTCTTC
v_call: TRBV11-3; cdr3_length: 16; j_call: TRBJ2-5; d_call: NA; clone_size: NA; cdr3_aa: CASSSTWGRETETQYF; cdr3_nt: TGTGCCAGCAGCTCTACATGGGGGCGGGAGACAGAGACCCAGTACTTC
v_call: TRBV5-4; cdr3_length: 15; j_call: TRBJ2-4; d_call: NA; clone_size: NA; cdr3_aa: CASSLVPSRVDIQYF; cdr3_nt: TGTGCCAGCAGCTTGGTTCCGAGCAGGGTAGACATTCAGTACTTC
v_call: TRBV2; cdr3_length: 14; j_call: TRBJ2-7; d_call: TRBD2; clone_size: few; cdr3_aa: CASSVASGEGEQYF; cdr3_nt: TGTGCCAGCAGTGTGGCTAGCGGCGAAGGCGAGCAGTACTTC
v_call: TRBV7-2; cdr3_length: 14; j_call: TRBJ2-2; d_call: NA; clone_size: NA; cdr3_aa: CASSSGTNTGELFF; cdr3_nt: TGTGCCAGCAGCTCCGGGACTAACACCGGGGAGCTGTTTTTT
v_call: TRBV19; cdr3_length: 17; j_call: TRBJ2-6; d_call: NA; clone_size: NA; cdr3_aa: CASSKTRLSSGANVLTF; cdr3_nt: TGTGCCAGTAGTAAGACCCGTCTAAGCTCTGGGGCCAACGTCCTGACTTTC
v_call: TRBV10-1; cdr3_length: 15; j_call: TRBJ1-5; d_call: TRBD1; clone_size: few; cdr3_aa: CASSEETGGNQPQHF; cdr3_nt: TGCGCCAGCAGTGAGGAGACAGGGGGCAATCAGCCCCAGCATTTT
v_call: TRBV2; cdr3_length: 16; j_call: TRBJ1-2; d_call: TRBD1; clone_size: NA; cdr3_aa: CASNLPTGVLNYGYTF; cdr3_nt: TGTGCCAGCAACCTACCGACAGGGGTTCTTAACTATGGCTACACCTTC
v_call: TRBV7-2; cdr3_length: 14; j_call: TRBJ2-2; d_call: NA; clone_size: NA; cdr3_aa: CASSLVADAGELFF; cdr3_nt: TGTGCCAGCAGCTTAGTGGCAGACGCCGGGGAGCTGTTTTTT
v_call: TRBV18; cdr3_length: 14; j_call: TRBJ1-2; d_call: NA; clone_size: once; cdr3_aa: CASSPSRAGYGYTF; cdr3_nt: TGTGCCAGCTCACCAAGTCGGGCAGGCTATGGCTACACCTTC
v_call: TRBV12-3/TRBV12-4; cdr3_length: 13; j_call: TRBJ2-5; d_call: NA; clone_size: NA; cdr3_aa: CASSLGIFGDQHF; cdr3_nt: TGTGCCAGCAGTTTAGGAATTTTCGGAGACCAGCACTTC
v_call: TRBV7-2; cdr3_length: 14; j_call: TRBJ2-3; d_call: NA; clone_size: NA; cdr3_aa: CASTGLVGTDTQYF; cdr3_nt: TGTGCCAGCACGGGACTGGTTGGCACAGATACGCAGTATTTT
v_call: TRBV4-3; cdr3_length: 14; j_call: TRBJ2-7; d_call: NA; clone_size: NA; cdr3_aa: CASSRNTDSYEQYF; cdr3_nt: TGCGCCAGCAGCCGAAACACCGACTCCTACGAGCAGTACTTC
v_call: TRBV10-1; cdr3_length: 18; j_call: TRBJ1-4; d_call: NA; clone_size: NA; cdr3_aa: CASSEGRRPQSTNEKLFF; cdr3_nt: TGCGCCAGCAGTGAGGGCAGGAGACCTCAATCAACTAATGAAAAACTGTTTTTT
v_call: TRBV3-1/TRBV3-2; cdr3_length: 13; j_call: TRBJ1-1; d_call: NA; clone_size: few; cdr3_aa: CASSQPGNTEAFF; cdr3_nt: TGTGCCAGCAGCCAACCCGGGAACACTGAAGCTTTCTTT
v_call: TRBV7-9; cdr3_length: 17; j_call: TRBJ2-1; d_call: TRBD2; clone_size: NA; cdr3_aa: CASSPTPGTSEDNEQFF; cdr3_nt: TGTGCCAGCAGCCCTACCCCCGGGACTAGCGAGGACAATGAGCAGTTCTTC
v_call: TRBV15; cdr3_length: 17; j_call: TRBJ1-2; d_call: NA; clone_size: NA; cdr3_aa: CATTGGPVTVAYYGYTF; cdr3_nt: TGTGCCACTACCGGTGGGCCCGTGACAGTTGCATACTATGGCTACACCTTC
v_call: TRBV9; cdr3_length: 12; j_call: TRBJ1-2; d_call: NA; clone_size: few; cdr3_aa: CASTGGGRGYTF; cdr3_nt: TGTGCCAGCACCGGAGGAGGGCGAGGCTACACCTTC
v_call: TRBV28; cdr3_length: 15; j_call: TRBJ2-5; d_call: NA; clone_size: NA; cdr3_aa: CASIPRGEAQETQYF; cdr3_nt: TGTGCCAGCATCCCTCGAGGAGAGGCCCAAGAGACCCAGTACTTC
v_call: TRBV30; cdr3_length: 14; j_call: TRBJ2-1; d_call: NA; clone_size: NA; cdr3_aa: CAWTIDPSYNEQFF; cdr3_nt: TGTGCCTGGACGATTGACCCCTCCTACAATGAGCAGTTCTTC
v_call: TRBV7-9; cdr3_length: 13; j_call: TRBJ1-2; d_call: NA; clone_size: NA; cdr3_aa: CASSLGRDRGYTF; cdr3_nt: TGTGCCAGCAGCTTAGGAAGGGACCGTGGCTACACCTTC
v_call: TRBV15; cdr3_length: 13; j_call: TRBJ2-3; d_call: NA; clone_size: NA; cdr3_aa: CATSKILWDTQYF; cdr3_nt: TGTGCCACCAGCAAGATCTTATGGGATACGCAGTATTTT
v_call: TRBV19; cdr3_length: 15; j_call: TRBJ1-2; d_call: TRBD1; clone_size: NA; cdr3_aa: CATKGWQGARNGYTF; cdr3_nt: TGTGCGACTAAAGGGTGGCAGGGGGCAAGGAATGGCTACACCTTC
v_call: TRBV4-2; cdr3_length: 16; j_call: TRBJ2-1; d_call: TRBD2; clone_size: NA; cdr3_aa: CASSQDPGGGYNEQFF; cdr3_nt: TGTGCCAGCAGCCAAGATCCCGGCGGGGGGTACAATGAGCAGTTCTTC
v_call: TRBV13; cdr3_length: 16; j_call: TRBJ1-6; d_call: NA; clone_size: few; cdr3_aa: CASSLGLGGRDSPLHF; cdr3_nt: TGTGCCAGCAGCTTAGGCCTCGGGGGCCGGGATTCACCCCTCCACTTT
v_call: TRBV11-3; cdr3_length: 12; j_call: TRBJ1-2; d_call: NA; clone_size: NA; cdr3_aa: CASSLDLGGYTF; cdr3_nt: TGTGCCAGCAGCTTAGATTTGGGTGGCTACACCTTC
v_call: TRBV2; cdr3_length: 14; j_call: TRBJ2-2; d_call: NA; clone_size: NA; cdr3_aa: CASTTSRNTGELFF; cdr3_nt: TGTGCCAGCACCACTAGCAGGAACACCGGGGAGCTGTTTTTT
v_call: TRBV20-1; cdr3_length: 10; j_call: TRBJ1-2; d_call: NA; clone_size: once; cdr3_aa: CSAGIYGYTF; cdr3_nt: TGCAGTGCAGGGATCTATGGCTACACCTTC
v_call: TRBV28; cdr3_length: 16; j_call: TRBJ2-5; d_call: NA; clone_size: NA; cdr3_aa: CASRQTRAPGMGTQYF; cdr3_nt: TGTGCCAGCAGACAGACCCGGGCACCGGGTATGGGGACCCAGTACTTC
v_call: TRBV7-9; cdr3_length: 13; j_call: TRBJ1-1; d_call: TRBD1; clone_size: few; cdr3_aa: CASSLAGTGEAFF; cdr3_nt: TGTGCCAGCAGCTTAGCCGGGACAGGGGAAGCTTTCTTT
v_call: TRBV6-5; cdr3_length: 14; j_call: TRBJ2-7; d_call: TRBD2; clone_size: NA; cdr3_aa: CASSRTSGSYEQYF; cdr3_nt: TGTGCCAGTTCACGGACTAGCGGGTCCTACGAGCAGTACTTC
v_call: TRBV11-2; cdr3_length: 13; j_call: TRBJ1-1; d_call: NA; clone_size: NA; cdr3_aa: CASSLDRNTEAFF; cdr3_nt: TGTGCCAGCAGCCTGGACAGGAACACTGAAGCTTTCTTT
v_call: TRBV3-1/TRBV3-2; cdr3_length: 15; j_call: TRBJ1-2; d_call: NA; clone_size: NA; cdr3_aa: CASSQAGLVGHGYTF; cdr3_nt: TGTGCCAGCAGCCAAGCGGGGCTTGTTGGACATGGCTACACCTTC